This T cell receptor beta chain was identified during a study of PD-1 blockade in mismatch repair-deficient tumors. Notes on the study in general: After pembrolizumab, tumor-resident clones rose rapidly, then generally contracted before radiologic responses.

Worth noting for this clone: No antigen is known for it.

PCR or immunohistochemistry showed mismatch repair deficiency in every enrolled patient. TCRs were sequenced from a few patients responding to pembrolizumab. Per germline, CDR1 SGHNT and CDR2 YENEEA. Trimming removed 6 bases at V and 10 bases at J, with 14 bases between. This CDR3 region has 12 residues. Assay used: immunoSEQ multiplex PCR; TCRdb lists only in-frame clones, some missing. This sample carries approximately 120,000 clones, approximately 90% of them seen once, and the ten largest clones take about 13%. The chain combines TRBV11-3 with TRBJ2-3; weak D call: TRBD1 (5 bases). The sample was peripheral blood, taken 44 weeks after starting pembrolizumab. This sequence was found in an adult with mismatch repair-deficient cancer. CDR3 protein: CASRGSGLAQYF. In DNA, the CDR3 is TGTGCCAGCAGGGGATCAGGGTTGGCGCAGTATTTT.